One sample yielded the 5 T cell receptor beta chains listed below, sequenced in a study of T cell repertoires in cytomegalovirus infection. From the reads, TCRdb called clonotypes with MiXCR, one entry per CDR3 protein. The sample has around 450,000 distinct CDR3 sequences, roughly 12% seen once. The sample comprised PBMCs. Receptors originate from a human donor in good health (CMV status not recorded). Some clones in this sample may be carry-over from other donors' samples.

The rearrangement uses TRBV5-6 and TRBJ1-4; D unclear. CDR3 length: 13 residues. Germline V gives CDR1 SGHDT, CDR2 YYEEEE. Trimming took 1 base from V and 7 from J, leaving 8 bases between them. The CDR3 loop reads CASSLRAAEKLFF. The DNA for the CDR3 is TGTGCCAGCAGCTTGAGGGCTGCTGAAAAACTGTTTTTT.

In its sample, this clonotype was seen a few times. The rearrangement links TRBV4-2 to TRBJ2-6; 7 bases match TRBD2. The CDR3 runs to 17 residues. The germline V gene encodes CDR1 LGHNA and CDR2 YNFKEQ. The ends lost 0 bases at V and 2 bases at J; junction bases unmatched: 4. CDR3 loop: CASSQEGGTTGANVLTF. The CDR3 region has the DNA TGTGCCAGCAGCCAAGAGGGGGGGACCACTGGGGCCAACGTCCTGACTTTC.

This clonotype was counted many times. The chain combines TRBV7-8 with TRBJ2-3, with 9 bases fitting TRBD2. The ends lost 3 bases at V and 0 bases at J; junction bases unmatched: 1. From germline, CDR1 is SGHVS and CDR2 FQNEAQ. CDR3 size: 15 residues. CDR3 amino acids: CASSFLAGSTDTQYF. CDR3 coding DNA: TGTGCCAGCAGCTTCCTAGCGGGAAGCACAGATACGCAGTATTTT.

This clonotype was detected ten times or more. This chain connects TRBV6-1 to TRBJ1-2; the match to TRBD1 covers 8 bases. The germline gives CDR1 MNHNS, CDR2 SASEGT. The V segment lost 10 bases and the J segment 8 bases; nucleotides outside the gene matches: 18. This CDR3 has 15 residues. The CDR3 sequence: CATLRVGQGGGGYTF. CDR3 nucleotides: TGTGCCACCCTAAGGGTAGGACAGGGAGGAGGAGGCTACACCTTC.

J is TRBJ1-3 and V is TRBV27; D is possibly TRBD1 (6 bases). This CDR3 contains 16 residues. CDR1 is MNHEY and CDR2 is SMNVEV in the germline V gene (reference sequence). V was clipped by 4 bases and J by 2 bases, with 15 bases between them. The CDR3 spells CASSSLQGKTGNTIYF. The CDR3 DNA reads as TGTGCCAGCAGTTCCCTCCAGGGGAAGACTGGAAACACCATATATTTT.